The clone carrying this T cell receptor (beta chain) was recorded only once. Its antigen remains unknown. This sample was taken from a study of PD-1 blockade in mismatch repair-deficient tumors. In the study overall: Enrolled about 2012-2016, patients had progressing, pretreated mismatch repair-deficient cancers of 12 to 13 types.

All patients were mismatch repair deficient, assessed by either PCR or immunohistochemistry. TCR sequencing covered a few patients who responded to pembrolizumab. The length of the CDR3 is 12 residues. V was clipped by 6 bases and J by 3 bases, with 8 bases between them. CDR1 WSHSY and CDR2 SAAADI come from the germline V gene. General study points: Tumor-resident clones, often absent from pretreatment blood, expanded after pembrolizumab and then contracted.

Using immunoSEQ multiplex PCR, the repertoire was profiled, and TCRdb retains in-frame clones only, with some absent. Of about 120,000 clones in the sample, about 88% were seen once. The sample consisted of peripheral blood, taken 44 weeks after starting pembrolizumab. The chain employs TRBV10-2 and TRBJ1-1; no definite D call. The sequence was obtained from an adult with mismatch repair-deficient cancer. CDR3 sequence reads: CASRRRYTEAFF. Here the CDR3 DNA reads TGCGCCAGCAGGCGCAGGTACACTGAAGCTTTCTTT.